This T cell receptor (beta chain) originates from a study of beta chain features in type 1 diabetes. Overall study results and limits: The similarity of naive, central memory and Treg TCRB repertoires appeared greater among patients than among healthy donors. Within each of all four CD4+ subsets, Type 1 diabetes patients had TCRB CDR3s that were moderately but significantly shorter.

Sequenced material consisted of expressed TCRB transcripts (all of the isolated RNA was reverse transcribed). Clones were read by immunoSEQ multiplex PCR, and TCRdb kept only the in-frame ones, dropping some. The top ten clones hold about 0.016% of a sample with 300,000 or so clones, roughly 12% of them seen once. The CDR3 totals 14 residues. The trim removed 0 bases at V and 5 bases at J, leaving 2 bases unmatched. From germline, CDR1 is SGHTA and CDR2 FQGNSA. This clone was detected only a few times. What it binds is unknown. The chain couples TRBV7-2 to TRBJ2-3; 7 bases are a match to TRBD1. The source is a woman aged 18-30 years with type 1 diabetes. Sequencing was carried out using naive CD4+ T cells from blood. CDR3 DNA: TGTGCCAGCAGCTTAGCCAGGGGGATAGATACGCAGTATTTT. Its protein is CASSLARGIDTQYF.